Listed below are T cell receptor beta chains from one sample, sequenced in a study of early T cells in non-severe SARS-CoV-2 infection. TCRdb reprocessed the 5' RACE reads via MiXCR and lists one record per CDR3 protein. The sample includes some 60,000 distinct CDR3 sequences, roughly 13% of them seen just once. Sequenced material: whole blood, taken at baseline. These receptors were taken from an adult who was a healthcare worker with PCR-confirmed SARS-CoV-2 infection or an uninfected control (not recorded which). The CDR3 runs from the conserved cysteine through the conserved F or W. D genes are given only for firm matches. Expanded clones are given a class, and other clones once, few, many or no size at all.

>TRBJ1-5|many|TRBV4-2|NA
CASSHDPEVGNQPQHF
TGTGCCAGCAGCCATGACCCTGAGGTCGGCAATCAGCCCCAGCATTTT
>TRBJ2-4|few|TRBV5-6|NA
CASSLEGYKNIQYF
TGTGCCAGCAGCTTGGAAGGGTACAAAAACATTCAGTACTTC
>TRBJ2-7|NA|TRBV20-1|NA
CSASRGLEGYEQYF
TGCAGTGCTAGTCGAGGACTGGAAGGCTACGAGCAGTACTTC
>TRBJ1-4|NA|TRBV11-2|NA
CASSPDYQESRKLFF
TGTGCCAGCAGCCCAGACTATCAAGAGTCACGAAAACTGTTTTTT
>TRBJ2-4|few|TRBV7-9|NA
CASSLDRMNIQYF
TGTGCCAGCAGCCTCGACAGGATGAACATTCAGTACTTC
>TRBJ2-2|few|TRBV5-4|NA
CAGLNTGVHTGELFF
TGTGCCGGGCTAAATACGGGGGTTCACACCGGGGAGCTGTTTTTT
>TRBJ2-3|NA|TRBV2|TRBD1
CASRVYRGSTDTQYF
TGTGCCAGCAGGGTATACAGGGGTAGCACAGATACGCAGTATTTT
>TRBJ2-3|many|TRBV7-9|TRBD2
CASSPRLAGARDTQYF
TGTGCCAGCAGCCCGAGACTAGCGGGAGCCAGAGATACGCAGTATTTT
>TRBJ2-1|many|TRBV7-8|NA
CASSVILGSGPYNEQFF
TGTGCCAGCAGCGTTATTCTAGGTTCGGGGCCCTACAATGAGCAGTTCTTC
>TRBJ2-1|many|TRBV12-3/TRBV12-4|NA
CASSRTSSSYNEQFF
TGTGCCAGCAGCCGGACTTCCAGCTCCTACAATGAGCAGTTCTTC
>TRBJ2-3|NA|TRBV7-2|TRBD2
CASSRALSSGRTDTQYF
TGTGCCAGCAGCCGAGCCCTTTCTAGCGGGAGGACAGATACGCAGTATTTT
>TRBJ2-5|NA|TRBV20-1|NA
CSAGAWEGVGETQYF
TGCAGTGCTGGCGCGTGGGAGGGGGTTGGTGAGACCCAGTACTTC
>TRBJ2-5|NA|TRBV5-4|NA
CASSPWSEREETQYF
TGTGCCAGCAGCCCGTGGTCGGAGAGGGAGGAGACCCAGTACTTC
>TRBJ2-1|NA|TRBV18|TRBD2
CASSTYSGNNEQFF
TGTGCCAGCTCTACGTATAGCGGGAACAATGAGCAGTTCTTC
>TRBJ2-2|NA|TRBV4-2|NA
CASSQVSGGELFF
TGTGCCAGCAGCCAAGTTAGTGGCGGGGAGCTGTTTTTT
>TRBJ1-2|NA|TRBV2|NA
CASIWARQGGYTF
TGTGCCAGCATTTGGGCCCGGCAGGGTGGCTACACCTTC
>TRBJ2-3|few|TRBV29-1|NA
CSVAGAGDTQYF
TGCAGCGTTGCAGGGGCGGGAGATACGCAGTATTTT
>TRBJ1-1|NA|TRBV6-1|NA
CASSEALRGREAFF
TGTGCCAGCAGTGAAGCGCTTCGGGGGAGGGAAGCTTTCTTT
>TRBJ1-3|few|TRBV4-2|TRBD1
CASSLDRVSGNTIYF
TGTGCCAGCAGCCTCGACAGGGTATCTGGAAACACCATATATTTT
>TRBJ1-2|NA|TRBV28|TRBD1
CASRGQGRIYGYTF
TGTGCCAGCAGGGGACAGGGGAGGATCTATGGCTACACCTTC
>TRBJ1-3|many|TRBV14|NA
CASSQENRPGNTIYF
TGTGCCAGCAGCCAAGAGAACAGGCCTGGAAACACCATATATTTT
>TRBJ2-2|many|TRBV12-5|TRBD2
CASALGLAGSTGELFF
TGTGCTAGTGCCCTCGGACTAGCGGGATCCACCGGGGAGCTGTTTTTT
>TRBJ1-4|few|TRBV12-3/TRBV12-4|NA
CASTTGPPVNEKLFF
TGTGCCAGCACCACCGGACCCCCAGTGAATGAAAAACTGTTTTTT
>TRBJ2-1|NA|TRBV9|TRBD2
CASSVLAGANTYNEQFF
TGTGCCAGCAGCGTTTTAGCGGGGGCCAATACCTACAATGAGCAGTTCTTC
>TRBJ2-3|NA|TRBV7-9|TRBD1
CASSFRGQGADTQYF
TGTGCCAGCAGCTTTCGGGGACAGGGGGCAGATACGCAGTATTTT
>TRBJ1-5|NA|TRBV19|NA
CASNGRYSNQPQHF
TGTGCCAGTAACGGCCGGTATAGCAATCAGCCCCAGCATTTT
>TRBJ2-1|many|TRBV28|TRBD2
CASSPLAGGPNEQFF
TGTGCCAGCAGTCCCTTAGCGGGAGGGCCTAATGAGCAGTTCTTC
>TRBJ2-3|many|TRBV20-1|TRBD2
CSARRTSGSGGTDTQYF
TGCAGTGCTAGAAGGACTAGCGGGAGCGGGGGCACAGATACGCAGTATTTT
>TRBJ2-3|few|TRBV5-1|TRBD1
CASSLGQGSDTQYF
TGCGCCAGCAGCTTGGGACAGGGCTCAGATACGCAGTATTTT
>TRBJ1-6|NA|TRBV7-9|NA
CASSSDGTLPLHF
TGTGCCAGCAGCTCGGACGGAACTTTACCCCTCCACTTT
>TRBJ2-5|NA|TRBV14|NA
CASSLTNLQETQYF
TGTGCCAGCAGCTTGACCAATCTGCAAGAGACCCAGTACTTC